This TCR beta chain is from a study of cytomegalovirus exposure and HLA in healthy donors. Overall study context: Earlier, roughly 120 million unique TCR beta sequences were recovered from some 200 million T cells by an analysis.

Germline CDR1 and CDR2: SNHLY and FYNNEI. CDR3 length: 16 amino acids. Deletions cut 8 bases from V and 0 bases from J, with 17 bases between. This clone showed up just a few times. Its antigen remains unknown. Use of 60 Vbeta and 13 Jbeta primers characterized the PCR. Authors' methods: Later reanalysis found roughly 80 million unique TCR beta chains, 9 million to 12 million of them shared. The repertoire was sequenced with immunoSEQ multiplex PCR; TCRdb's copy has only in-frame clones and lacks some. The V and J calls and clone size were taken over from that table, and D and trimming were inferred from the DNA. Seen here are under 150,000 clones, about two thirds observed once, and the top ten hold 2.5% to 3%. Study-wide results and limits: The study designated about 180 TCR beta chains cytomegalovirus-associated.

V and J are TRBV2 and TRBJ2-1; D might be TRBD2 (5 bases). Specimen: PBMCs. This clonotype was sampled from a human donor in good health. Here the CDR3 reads CASSFEGGHSYNEQFF. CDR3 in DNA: TGTGCCAGCTCATTTGAGGGCGGGCACTCCTACAATGAGCAGTTCTTC.